The rows below give T cell receptor beta chains drawn from one sample of a study of blood T cell repertoires in COVID-19. This table comes from immunoSEQ multiplex PCR, and its TCRdb copy is limited to in-frame clones, with some not included. In the table there are about 140,000 clones, 81% of which are singletons. The specimen sequenced was peripheral blood. These receptors were taken from a human donor in a cohort sampled during active COVID-19. The CDR3 runs from the conserved cysteine through the conserved F or W. The D gene is left open where the match is weak. Rows give clone size only sometimes, using once, few, many, or a class for an expanded clone.

TGTGCCAGCTCACCCACAGGGTCCGGCGGCTATGGCTACACCTTC	CASSPTGSGGYGYTF	TRBJ1-2	.	.	TRBV18
TGTGCCAGCAGGCCCGGAGGAAGCAATCAGCCCCAGCATTTT	CASRPGGSNQPQHF	TRBJ1-5	.	.	TRBV2
TGTGCCAGCAGTTGGCGAACGGGGAACAATGAGCAGTTCTTC	CASSWRTGNNEQFF	TRBJ2-1	.	.	TRBV6-5
TGTGCCAGCAGTTTATTTCGGGGGGGATCCTACGAGCAGTACTTC	CASSLFRGGSYEQYF	TRBJ2-7	few	TRBD2	TRBV27
TGTGCCAGCAAAGGGGGACTAGCAAGGGAGACCGGGGAGCTGTTTTTT	CASKGGLARETGELFF	TRBJ2-2	.	TRBD2	TRBV2
TGTGCCAGCAGTAGGACAGGGAGAACCCCTGAAGCTTTCTTT	CASSRTGRTPEAFF	TRBJ1-1	few	TRBD1	TRBV3-1/TRBV3-2
TGTGCCAGCAGTTTATTCCCCCCCGGGACAGCGCACTACGAGCAGTACTTC	CASSLFPPGTAHYEQYF	TRBJ2-7	once	TRBD1	TRBV27
TGCGCCAGCAGCCCAGGGGGCGGAATGGTCGGTGCCTACGAGCAGTACTTC	CASSPGGGMVGAYEQYF	TRBJ2-7	.	TRBD1	TRBV5-1
TGTGCCAGCAGTCAGACAGGGGGCGGGATATATGTAGCCAAAAACATTCAGTACTTC	CASSQTGGGIYVAKNIQYF	TRBJ2-4	.	TRBD1	TRBV28
TGTGCCAGCAACTCAGGGTGGCAAGAGACCCAGTACTTC	CASNSGWQETQYF	TRBJ2-5	.	.	TRBV7-2
TGTGCCAGCAGCTTAAGTCGCCAGACCTACGAGCAGTACTTC	CASSLSRQTYEQYF	TRBJ2-7	.	.	TRBV7-9
TGTGCCAGCAGCACGAGCGGACAGTTATATGGGAGCAATCAGCCCCAGCATTTT	CASSTSGQLYGSNQPQHF	TRBJ1-5	.	.	TRBV21-1
TGTGCCAGCAGCTTCGGGGGGCAGAAGAACACTGAAGCTTTCTTT	CASSFGGQKNTEAFF	TRBJ1-1	.	.	TRBV7-9
TGCAGTGCTAGTGCCCCAGGACTAGCGGTATTTAATGAGCAGTTCTTC	CSASAPGLAVFNEQFF	TRBJ2-1	.	TRBD2	TRBV20-1
TGCGCCAGCAGCTTGTCCGGGACAGCCAGCTACGAGCAGTACTTC	CASSLSGTASYEQYF	TRBJ2-7	.	TRBD1	TRBV5-1